This T cell receptor (beta chain) was captured by sequencing in a study of blood T cells in healthy people across ages. Study-wide findings and caveats: TCR beta diversity was tightly associated with the proportion of naive T cells.

The CDR3 runs to 14 residues. Trimming left V 0 bases short and J 8 bases short, with 13 bases between. Germline V gene lookup returns CDR1 DFQATT and CDR2 SNEGSKA (reference sequence). Alongside a J-beta primer mix, a sample-barcoded 5' primer served in a second PCR lasting about 7 to 12 cycles. TCRdb itself ran the 5' RACE reads through MiXCR, one entry per CDR3 protein. This table has roughly 800,000 distinct CDR3 sequences, approximately 25% appearing once. This clonotype was found a few times. What it binds is not known. This sample also belongs to another study, concerning T cells of mothers and their children.

The TCR was taken from a boy younger than 18 in good health. This sequence joins TRBV20-1 and TRBJ1-4; D is unresolved. The sequenced material came from blood. CDR3 residues: CSARDPGRPEKLFF. The DNA for the CDR3 is TGCAGTGCTAGAGATCCGGGGAGGCCCGAAAAACTGTTTTTT.